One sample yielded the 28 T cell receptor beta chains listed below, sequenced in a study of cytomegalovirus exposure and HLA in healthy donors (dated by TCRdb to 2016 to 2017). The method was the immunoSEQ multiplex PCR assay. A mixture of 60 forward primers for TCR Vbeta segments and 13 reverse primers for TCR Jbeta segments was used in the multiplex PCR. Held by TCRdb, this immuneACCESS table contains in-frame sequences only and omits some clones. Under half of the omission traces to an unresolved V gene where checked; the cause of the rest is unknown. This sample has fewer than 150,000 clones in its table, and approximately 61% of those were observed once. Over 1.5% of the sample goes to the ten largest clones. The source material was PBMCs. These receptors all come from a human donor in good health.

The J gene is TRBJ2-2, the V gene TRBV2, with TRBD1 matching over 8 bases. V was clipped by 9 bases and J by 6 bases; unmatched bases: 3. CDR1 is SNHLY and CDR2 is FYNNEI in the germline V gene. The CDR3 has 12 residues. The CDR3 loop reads CASGQGPGELFF. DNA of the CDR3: TGTGCCAGTGGACAGGGACCCGGGGAGCTGTTTTTT. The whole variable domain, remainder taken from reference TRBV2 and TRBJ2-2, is EPEVTQTPSHQVTQMGQEVILRCVPISNHLYFYWYRQILGQKVEFLVSFYNNEISEKSEIFDDQFSVERPDGSNFTLKIRSTKLEDSAMYFCASGQGPGELFFGEGSRLTVL.

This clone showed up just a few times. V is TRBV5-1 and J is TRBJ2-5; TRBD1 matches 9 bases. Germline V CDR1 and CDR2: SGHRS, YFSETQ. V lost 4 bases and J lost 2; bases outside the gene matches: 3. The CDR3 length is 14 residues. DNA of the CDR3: TGCGCCAGCAGCCAGGACAGGGGACAAGAGACCCAGTACTTC. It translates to CASSQDRGQETQYF.

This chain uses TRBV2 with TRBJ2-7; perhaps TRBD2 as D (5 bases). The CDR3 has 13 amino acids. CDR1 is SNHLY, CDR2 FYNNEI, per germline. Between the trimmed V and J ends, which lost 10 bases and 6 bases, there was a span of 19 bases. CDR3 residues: CATNLELASEQYF. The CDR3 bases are TGTGCCACGAATCTCGAGCTAGCATCCGAGCAGTACTTC.

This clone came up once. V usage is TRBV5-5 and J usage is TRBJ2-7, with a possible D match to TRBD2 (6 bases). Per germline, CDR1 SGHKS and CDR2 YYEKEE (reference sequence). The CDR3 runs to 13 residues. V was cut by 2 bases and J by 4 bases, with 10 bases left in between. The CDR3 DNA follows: TGTGCCAGCAGCTTCGCAGGGAGGTACGAGCAGTACTTC. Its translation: CASSFAGRYEQYF.

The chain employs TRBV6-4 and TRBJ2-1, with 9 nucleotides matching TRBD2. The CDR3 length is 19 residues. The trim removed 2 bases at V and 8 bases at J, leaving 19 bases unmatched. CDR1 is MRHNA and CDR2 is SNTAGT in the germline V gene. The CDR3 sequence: CASSDVGGESLSGRDEQFF. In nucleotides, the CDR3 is TGTGCCAGCAGTGACGTAGGGGGCGAATCTCTTAGCGGGAGAGATGAGCAGTTCTTC.

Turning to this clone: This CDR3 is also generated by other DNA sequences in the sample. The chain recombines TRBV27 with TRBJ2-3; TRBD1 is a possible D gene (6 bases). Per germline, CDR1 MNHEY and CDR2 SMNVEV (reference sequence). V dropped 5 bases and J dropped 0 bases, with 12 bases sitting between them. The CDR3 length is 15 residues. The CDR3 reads CASSPGTTSTDTQYF. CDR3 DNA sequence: TGTGCCAGCAGTCCGGGGACAACTAGCACAGATACGCAGTATTTT.

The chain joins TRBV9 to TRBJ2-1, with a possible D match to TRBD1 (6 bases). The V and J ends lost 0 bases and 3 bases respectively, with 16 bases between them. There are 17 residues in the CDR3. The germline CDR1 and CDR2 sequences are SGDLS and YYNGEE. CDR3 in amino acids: CASSVVGTRTHYNEQFF. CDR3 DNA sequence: TGTGCCAGCAGCGTAGTCGGGACAAGGACACACTACAATGAGCAGTTCTTC.

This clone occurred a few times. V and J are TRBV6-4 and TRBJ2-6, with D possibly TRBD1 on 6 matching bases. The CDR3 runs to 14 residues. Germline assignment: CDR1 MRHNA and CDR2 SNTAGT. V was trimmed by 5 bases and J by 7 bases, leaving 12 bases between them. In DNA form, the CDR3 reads TGTGCCAGCAGTTCCGGGACATCCGCCAACGTCCTGACTTTC. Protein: CASSSGTSANVLTF.

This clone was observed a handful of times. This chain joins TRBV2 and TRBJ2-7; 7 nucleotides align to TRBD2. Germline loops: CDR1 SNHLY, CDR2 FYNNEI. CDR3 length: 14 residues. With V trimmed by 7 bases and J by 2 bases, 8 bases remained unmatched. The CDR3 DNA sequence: TGTGCCAGCACAGGGAGCGGGGACCCCTACGAGCAGTACTTC. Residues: CASTGSGDPYEQYF.

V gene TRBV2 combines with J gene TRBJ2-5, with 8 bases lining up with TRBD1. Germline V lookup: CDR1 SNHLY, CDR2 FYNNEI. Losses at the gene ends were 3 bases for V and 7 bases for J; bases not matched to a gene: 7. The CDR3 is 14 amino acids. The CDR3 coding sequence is TGTGCCAGCAGTGAGGGGACAGGATTGCGGACCCAGTACTTC. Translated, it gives CASSEGTGLRTQYF.

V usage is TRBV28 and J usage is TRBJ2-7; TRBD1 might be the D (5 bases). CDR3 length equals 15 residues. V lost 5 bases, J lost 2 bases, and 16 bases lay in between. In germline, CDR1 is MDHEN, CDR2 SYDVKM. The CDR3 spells CASSPTETVAYEQYF. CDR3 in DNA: TGTGCCAGCAGTCCGACCGAGACAGTGGCCTACGAGCAGTACTTC.

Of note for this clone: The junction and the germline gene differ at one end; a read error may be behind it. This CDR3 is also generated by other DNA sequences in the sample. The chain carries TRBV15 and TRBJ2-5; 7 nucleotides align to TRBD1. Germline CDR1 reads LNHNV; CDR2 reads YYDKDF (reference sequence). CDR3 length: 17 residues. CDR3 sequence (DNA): TGTGCCACCAGCAGCCCCTTCCGGACAGGTCTGGGGGAGACCCAATACTTC. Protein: CATSSPFRTGLGETQYF.

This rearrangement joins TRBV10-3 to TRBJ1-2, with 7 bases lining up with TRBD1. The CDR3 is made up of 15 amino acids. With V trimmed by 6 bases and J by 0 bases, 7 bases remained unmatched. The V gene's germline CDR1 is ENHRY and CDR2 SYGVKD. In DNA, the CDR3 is TGTGCCATCAGCGCGACAGGGCGAACTAACTATGGCTACACCTTC. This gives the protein CAISATGRTNYGYTF.

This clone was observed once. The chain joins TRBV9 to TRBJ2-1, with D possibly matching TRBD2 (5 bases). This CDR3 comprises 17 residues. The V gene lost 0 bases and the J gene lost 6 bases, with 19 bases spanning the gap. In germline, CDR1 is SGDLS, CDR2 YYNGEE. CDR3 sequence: CASSVAGSEEVGNEQFF. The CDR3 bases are TGTGCCAGCAGCGTAGCCGGTAGCGAGGAGGTAGGCAATGAGCAGTTCTTC.

The CDR3 DNA reads TGTGCCAGCAGTCCCGGGGACTACCGCACAGATACGCAGTATTTT. Its translation: CASSPGDYRTDTQYF. The chain links TRBV27 to TRBJ2-3; 7 bases are a match to TRBD2. Germline-derived CDR1 and CDR2 are MNHEY and SMNVEV (reference sequence). The CDR3 has 15 residues. V lost 5 bases to trimming and J lost 1 base; unmatched junction nucleotides: 6.

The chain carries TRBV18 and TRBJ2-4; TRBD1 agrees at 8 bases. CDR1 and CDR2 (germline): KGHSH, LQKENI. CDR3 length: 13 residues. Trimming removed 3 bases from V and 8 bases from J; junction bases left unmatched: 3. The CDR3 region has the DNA TGTGCCAGCTCACCCGACAGGGGTGACATTCAGTACTTC. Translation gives CASSPDRGDIQYF.

The CDR3 nucleotides read TGTGCCAGCAGACAAACGGGAGCGGGAGCCACCTACGAGCAGTACTTC. Its translation is CASRQTGAGATYEQYF. The chain carries TRBV28 and TRBJ2-7, with 8 bases fitting TRBD2. The CDR3 consists of 16 residues. Germline V gives CDR1 MDHEN, CDR2 SYDVKM. V gave up 6 bases and J gave up 2 bases; unmatched junction bases: 12.

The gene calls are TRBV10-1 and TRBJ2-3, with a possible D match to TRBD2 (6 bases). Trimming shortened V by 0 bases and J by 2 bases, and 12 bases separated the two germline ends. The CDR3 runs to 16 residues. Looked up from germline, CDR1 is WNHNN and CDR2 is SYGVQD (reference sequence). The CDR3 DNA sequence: TGCGCCAGCAGTGAGTCGAAGGGACTCCTCACAGATACGCAGTATTTT. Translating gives CASSESKGLLTDTQYF.

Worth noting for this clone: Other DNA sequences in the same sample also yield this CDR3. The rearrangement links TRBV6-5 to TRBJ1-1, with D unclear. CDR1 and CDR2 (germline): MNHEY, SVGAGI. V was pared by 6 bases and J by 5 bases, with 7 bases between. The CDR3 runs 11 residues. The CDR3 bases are TGTGCCAGCAGCACCGGGACTGAAGCTTTCTTT. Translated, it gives CASSTGTEAFF.

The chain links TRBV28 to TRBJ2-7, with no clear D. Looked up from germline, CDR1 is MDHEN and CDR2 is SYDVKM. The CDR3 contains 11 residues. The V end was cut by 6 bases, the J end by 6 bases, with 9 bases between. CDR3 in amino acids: CASRQTREQYF. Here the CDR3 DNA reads TGTGCCAGCAGGCAAACACGCGAGCAGTACTTC.

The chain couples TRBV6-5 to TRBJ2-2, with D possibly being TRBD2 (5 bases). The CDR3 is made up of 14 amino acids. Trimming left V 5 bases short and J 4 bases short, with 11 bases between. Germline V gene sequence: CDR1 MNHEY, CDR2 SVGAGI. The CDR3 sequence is CASSPTRGTGELFF. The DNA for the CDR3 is TGTGCCAGCAGTCCAACCCGGGGCACCGGGGAGCTGTTTTTT.

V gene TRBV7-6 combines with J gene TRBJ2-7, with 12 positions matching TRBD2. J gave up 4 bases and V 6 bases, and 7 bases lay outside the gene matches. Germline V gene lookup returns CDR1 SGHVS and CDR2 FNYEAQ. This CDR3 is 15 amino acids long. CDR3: CASSPGTSGSYEQYF. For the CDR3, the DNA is TGTGCCAGCAGTCCCGGGACTAGCGGGTCTTACGAGCAGTACTTC.

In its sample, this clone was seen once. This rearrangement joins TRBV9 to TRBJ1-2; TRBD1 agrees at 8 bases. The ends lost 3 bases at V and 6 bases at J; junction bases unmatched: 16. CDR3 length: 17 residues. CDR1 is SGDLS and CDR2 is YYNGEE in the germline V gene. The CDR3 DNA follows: TGTGCCAGCAGCGACAGGGTAGTAGACAGGGGCCGTGATGGCTACACCTTC. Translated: CASSDRVVDRGRDGYTF.

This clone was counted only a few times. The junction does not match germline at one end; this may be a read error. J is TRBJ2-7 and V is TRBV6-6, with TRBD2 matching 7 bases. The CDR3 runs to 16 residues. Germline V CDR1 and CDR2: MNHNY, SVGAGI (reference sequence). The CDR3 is CAGSPPGSGFSYEQYF. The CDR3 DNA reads TGTGCCGGCAGCCCCCCGGGTAGCGGGTTCTCCTACGAGCAGTACTTC.

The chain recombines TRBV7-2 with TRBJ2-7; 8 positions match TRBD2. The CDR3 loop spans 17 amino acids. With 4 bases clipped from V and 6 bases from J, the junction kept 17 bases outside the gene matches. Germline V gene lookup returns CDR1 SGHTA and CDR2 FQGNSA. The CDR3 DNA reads TGTGCCAGCAGCTCCCCCCCCGGGACTAGAAGGGCTGTCGAGCAGTACTTC. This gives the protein CASSSPPGTRRAVEQYF.

The chain's CDR3 is CASSLGGEGYEQYF. The CDR3 region has the DNA TGTGCCAGCAGTTTAGGGGGGGAGGGATACGAGCAGTACTTC. The chain recombines TRBV27 with TRBJ2-7; 7 bases are shared with TRBD2. V trimming: 2 bases; J trimming: 4 bases; junction bases outside the gene matches: 5. This CDR3 spans 14 amino acids. CDR1 MNHEY and CDR2 SMNVEV come from the germline V gene (reference sequence).

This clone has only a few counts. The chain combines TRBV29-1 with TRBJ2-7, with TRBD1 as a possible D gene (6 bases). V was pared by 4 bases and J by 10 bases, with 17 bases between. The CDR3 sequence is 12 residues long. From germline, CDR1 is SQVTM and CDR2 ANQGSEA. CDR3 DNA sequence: TGCAGCGTTGTTCTGGGGGCACGAGAACAGTACTTC. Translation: CSVVLGAREQYF.

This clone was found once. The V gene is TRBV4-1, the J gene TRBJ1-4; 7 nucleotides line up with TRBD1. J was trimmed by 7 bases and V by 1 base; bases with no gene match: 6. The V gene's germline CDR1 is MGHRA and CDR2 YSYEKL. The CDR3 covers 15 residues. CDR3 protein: CASSQVEGALEKLFF. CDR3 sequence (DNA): TGCGCCAGCAGCCAAGTGGAGGGGGCTCTTGAAAAACTGTTTTTT.